The subject of this entry is one T cell receptor (beta chain). Original processing notes: Reference gene primer amplification in the assay estimated nucleated cell counts. The data were produced by immunoSEQ multiplex PCR, yet TCRdb's version contains in-frame clones alone and is incomplete. V and J calls and clone size are given by that table; D and trimming were obtained from the DNA. The sample lists almost 250,000 clones; roughly 90% were seen once. The data are from a study of blood T cell repertoires in COVID-19. The overall study: Sites across the United States, Italy and Spain contributed samples from acute and convalescent COVID-19.

The age range of participants was about 18 to 100 years, with residence in about two dozen US areas. Participants reported their clinical history, and cohort assignment relied on those reports. Germline V lookup: CDR1 SNHLY, CDR2 FYNNEI. V lost 3 bases and J 2 bases, leaving 17 bases between the germline ends. The CDR3 runs 16 residues. The clonotype originates from a woman under 40 who had recovered from COVID-19. The chain uses TRBV2 and TRBJ2-7; possibly TRBD1 for D (5 bases). The sequencing input was PBMCs or T cells enriched from blood (not recorded which). In DNA, the CDR3 is TGTGCCAGCAGTGATCGTGGGGCGGCCCAAACCTACGAGCAGTACTTC. Amino acids: CASSDRGAAQTYEQYF.